The clone carrying this T cell receptor beta chain was observed a few times. Antigen unknown. The sample is drawn from a study of regulatory T cells in long-lasting Graves disease. Study-wide results and caveats: Examination was confined to peripheral blood, excluding thyroid tissue. Lower TCR diversity characterized persistent Graves' patients relative to newly diagnosed patients. A greater number of public clonotypes (fewer than 3,000) was shared by persistent patients than by new patients (approximately 880).

Time point reported: newly diagnosed GD, antithyroid drugs for less than 3 months. PBMC-derived RNA was used for the TCR library. Building the TCR beta libraries relied on iRepertoire HTBI primers, and CDR3 regions underwent Arm-PCR. Via MiXCR, TCRdb re-called the multiplex PCR reads, giving one row per CDR3 protein. The sample has about 440,000 distinct CDR3 sequences, about 17% seen once. The sample was also reused in another study, on T cells in Graves' hyperthyroidism and ophthalmopathy.

The starting material was peripheral blood mononuclear cells (PBMCs), obtained at new diagnosis, from a patient treated with antithyroid drugs. The receptor was isolated from a woman aged 18-35 years with Graves disease.

In DNA form, the CDR3 reads TGTGCCACCCTGCCCTTAGCTGCAGGCTCCTACGAGCAGTACTTC. This gives the protein CATLPLAAGSYEQYF. This chain links TRBV6-2 or TRBV6-3 with TRBJ2-7; no clear D. V shed 10 bases and J shed 0 bases, with 19 bases lying between them. CDR3 length equals 15 residues. The germline gives CDR1 MNHEY, CDR2 SVGEGT.